This T cell receptor (beta chain) was captured in a study of T cells in Graves' hyperthyroidism and ophthalmopathy. Diagnosing involved the use of clinical symptoms, serum thyroxine and TRAb, thyroid ultrasound and orbital computed tomography. PBMCs came from over 8.5 ml fresh peripheral blood. RNA transcripts gave rise to amplified TCR beta CDR3 regions. When the TCR CDR3 underwent first-round RT-PCR, the HTBI primer set was used. TCRdb passed the multiplex PCR reads through MiXCR, listing each CDR3 protein once. The sample lists about 300,000 distinct CDR3 sequences, about an eighth seen once, with 7% to 9% in the top ten. The table lists this clonotype with many counts. Its antigen is as yet unknown. Overall study findings and caveats: Most thyroid clonotypes expanded above 0.001 appeared in blood too.

This receptor was taken from a woman between 40 and 55 years old with Graves' hyperthyroidism. Sequenced material: blood.

The CDR3 protein is CASSLSGETQYF. The CDR3 DNA sequence: TGTGCCAGCAGTTTATCTGGGGAGACCCAGTACTTC. V gene TRBV12-3 or TRBV12-4 combines with J gene TRBJ2-5; no definite D call. The germline V and J ends were trimmed by 2 bases and 5 bases, with 6 bases remaining between them. This CDR3 is built from 12 residues.